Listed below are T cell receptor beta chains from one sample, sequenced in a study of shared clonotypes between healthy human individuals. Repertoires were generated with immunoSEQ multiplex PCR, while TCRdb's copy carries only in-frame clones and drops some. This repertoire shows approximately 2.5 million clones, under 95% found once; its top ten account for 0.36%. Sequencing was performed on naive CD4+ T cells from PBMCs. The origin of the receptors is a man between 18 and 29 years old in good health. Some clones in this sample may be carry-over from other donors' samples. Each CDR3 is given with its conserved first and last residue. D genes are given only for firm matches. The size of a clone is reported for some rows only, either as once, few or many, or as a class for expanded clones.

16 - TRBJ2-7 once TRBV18 CASSHEGGRGLYEQYF TGTGCCAGCTCACATGAGGGGGGGAGAGGCCTTTACGAGCAGTACTTC
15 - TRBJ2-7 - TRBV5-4 CASSLAGQTFYEQYF TGTGCCAGCAGCTTGGCAGGACAGACCTTCTACGAGCAGTACTTC
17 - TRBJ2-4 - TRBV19 CASSIADSALAKNIQYF TGTGCCAGTAGTATAGCCGACAGTGCTTTAGCCAAAAACATTCAGTACTTC
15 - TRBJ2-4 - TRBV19 CASSIAATPKNIQYF TGTGCCAGTAGTATAGCTGCAACCCCCAAAAACATTCAGTACTTC
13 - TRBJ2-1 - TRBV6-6 CASSYAIYNEQFF TGTGCCAGCAGTTACGCGATTTACAATGAGCAGTTCTTC
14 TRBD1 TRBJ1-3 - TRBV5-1 CASRSGTVGNTIYF TGCGCCAGCAGGTCCGGGACAGTGGGAAACACCATATATTTT
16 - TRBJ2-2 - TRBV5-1 CASSLPQDSGPGELFF TGCGCCAGCAGCTTGCCACAGGACAGCGGGCCCGGGGAGCTGTTTTTT
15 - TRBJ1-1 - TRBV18 CASSSMGGQNTEAFF TGTGCCAGCTCATCAATGGGGGGCCAGAACACTGAAGCTTTCTTT
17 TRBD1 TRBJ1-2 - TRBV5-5 CASSLEARGLLVYGYTF TGTGCCAGCAGCTTGGAGGCCAGGGGGCTATTGGTCTATGGCTACACCTTC
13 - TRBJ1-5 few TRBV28 CASSFYRDQPQHF TGTGCCAGCAGTTTTTACAGGGATCAGCCCCAGCATTTT
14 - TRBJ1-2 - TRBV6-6 CASYKPGFPYGYTF TGTGCCAGCTACAAACCGGGGTTCCCCTATGGCTACACCTTC
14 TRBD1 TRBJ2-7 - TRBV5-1 CASSPTGTVRGQYF TGCGCCAGCAGCCCGACCGGGACAGTCCGTGGGCAGTACTTC
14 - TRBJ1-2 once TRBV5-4 CASSLGQGDNGYTF TGTGCCAGCAGCTTGGGCCAGGGAGATAATGGCTACACCTTC
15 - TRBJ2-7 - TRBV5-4 CASSLPGVSSYEQYF TGTGCCAGCAGCTTGCCCGGGGTAAGCTCCTACGAGCAGTACTTC
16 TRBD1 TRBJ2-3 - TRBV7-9 CASSRTRDRGTDTQYF TGTGCCAGCAGCCGAACCCGGGACAGGGGCACAGATACGCAGTATTTT
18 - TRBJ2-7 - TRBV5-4 CASSFDPESGRRTYEQYF TGTGCCAGCAGCTTTGACCCGGAGTCCGGGCGGAGGACCTACGAGCAGTACTTC
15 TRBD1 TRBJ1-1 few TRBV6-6 CASSDHGQGASEAFF TGTGCCAGCAGTGACCACGGACAGGGGGCTTCTGAAGCTTTCTTT
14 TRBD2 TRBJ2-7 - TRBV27 CASSFSAGVFEQYF TGTGCCAGCAGTTTTTCGGCGGGAGTGTTCGAGCAGTACTTC
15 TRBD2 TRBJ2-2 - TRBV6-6 CASSLTSGSAGELFF TGTGCCAGCAGCCTAACTAGCGGGAGTGCCGGGGAGCTGTTTTTT
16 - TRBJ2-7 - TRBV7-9 CASSSTGTGSPYEQYF TGTGCCAGCAGTTCGACAGGGACTGGGTCCCCCTACGAGCAGTACTTC
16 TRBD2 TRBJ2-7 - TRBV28 CASSPSGGASPYEQYF TGTGCCAGCAGCCCCAGCGGGGGCGCTTCTCCATACGAGCAGTACTTC
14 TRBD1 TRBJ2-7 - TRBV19 CASSSRTGNHEQYF TGTGCCAGTAGTTCCCGGACAGGGAACCACGAGCAGTACTTC
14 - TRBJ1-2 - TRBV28 CASSLTGTDYGYTF TGTGCCAGCAGTTTAACAGGGACGGATTATGGCTACACCTTC
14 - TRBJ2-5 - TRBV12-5 CASGFGWDQETQYF TGTGCTAGTGGTTTCGGTTGGGACCAAGAGACCCAGTACTTC
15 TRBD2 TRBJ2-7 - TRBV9 CASSVTAAGLYEQYF TGTGCCAGCAGCGTAACGGCAGCGGGGCTCTACGAGCAGTACTTC
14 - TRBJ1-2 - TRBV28 CASSFAGTPYGYTF TGTGCCAGCAGTTTCGCAGGAACCCCCTATGGCTACACCTTC
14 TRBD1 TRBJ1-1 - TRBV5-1 CASSLGQGATEAFF TGCGCCAGCAGCCTCGGACAGGGAGCCACTGAAGCTTTCTTT
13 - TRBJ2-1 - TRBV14 CASSQEILVRQFF TGTGCCAGCAGCCAAGAAATACTAGTGAGGCAGTTCTTC
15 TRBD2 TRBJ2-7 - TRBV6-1 CASIQGAGAIYEQYF TGTGCCAGCATCCAAGGGGCGGGAGCTATCTACGAGCAGTACTTC
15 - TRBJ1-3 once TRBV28 CASSSGGGAGNTIYF TGTGCCAGCTCTTCCGGTGGAGGAGCTGGAAACACCATATATTTT
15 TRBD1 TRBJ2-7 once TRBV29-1 CSVPPVRDRGGEQYF TGCAGCGTTCCTCCTGTCCGGGACAGGGGAGGCGAGCAGTACTTC
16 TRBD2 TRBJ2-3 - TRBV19 CASSILSGRAVDTQYF TGTGCCAGTAGTATCCTTAGCGGGAGGGCCGTAGATACGCAGTATTTT
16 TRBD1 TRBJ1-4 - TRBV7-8 CASSTKRGQPREKLFF TGTGCCAGCAGCACAAAACGGGGACAGCCTAGGGAAAAACTGTTTTTT
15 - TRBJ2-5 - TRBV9 CASSVRPGQEVTQYF TGTGCCAGCAGCGTAAGGCCGGGGCAAGAGGTTACCCAGTACTTC